This T cell receptor beta chain was profiled in a study of early T cells in non-severe SARS-CoV-2 infection. Study-wide findings and caveats: Clonotype matching in VDJdb favored anti-spike CD8 responses and did not capture private and CD4 specificities.

The table lists this clonotype with many counts. What it binds is unknown. Unique molecular identifiers were affixed to single, distinct cDNA molecules. TCRdb reprocessed the 5' RACE reads with MiXCR, giving one entry per CDR3 protein. The sample has 85,000 to 95,000 distinct CDR3 sequences, roughly 15% seen once; the top ten hold around 4.9%. This CDR3 is built from 13 residues. V trimming: 9 bases; J trimming: 3 bases; junction bases outside the gene matches: 5. Germline CDR1 SGHVS, CDR2 FNYEAQ. The genes are TRBV7-6 and TRBJ2-1; 7 bases line up with TRBD2. The receptor was derived from an adult who was a healthcare worker with PCR-confirmed SARS-CoV-2 infection or an uninfected control (not recorded which). The specimen was whole blood, collected at baseline. CDR3 region: CASTSDHYNEQFF. CDR3 coding DNA: TGTGCCAGTACTAGCGACCACTACAATGAGCAGTTCTTC.